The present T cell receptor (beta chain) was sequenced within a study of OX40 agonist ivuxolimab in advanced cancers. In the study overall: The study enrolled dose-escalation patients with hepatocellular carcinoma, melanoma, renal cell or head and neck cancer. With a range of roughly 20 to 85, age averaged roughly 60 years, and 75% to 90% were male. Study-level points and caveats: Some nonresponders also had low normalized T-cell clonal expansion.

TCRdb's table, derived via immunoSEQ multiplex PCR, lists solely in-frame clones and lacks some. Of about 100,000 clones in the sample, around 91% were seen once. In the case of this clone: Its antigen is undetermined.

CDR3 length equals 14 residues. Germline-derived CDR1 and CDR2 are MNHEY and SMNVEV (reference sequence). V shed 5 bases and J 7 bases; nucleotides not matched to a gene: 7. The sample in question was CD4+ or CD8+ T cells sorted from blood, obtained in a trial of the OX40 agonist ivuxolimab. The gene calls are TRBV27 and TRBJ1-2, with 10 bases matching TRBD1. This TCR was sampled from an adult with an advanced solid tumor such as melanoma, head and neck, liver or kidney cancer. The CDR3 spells CASSPGTGEGGYTF. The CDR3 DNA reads TGTGCCAGCAGTCCCGGGACAGGGGAAGGTGGCTACACCTTC.